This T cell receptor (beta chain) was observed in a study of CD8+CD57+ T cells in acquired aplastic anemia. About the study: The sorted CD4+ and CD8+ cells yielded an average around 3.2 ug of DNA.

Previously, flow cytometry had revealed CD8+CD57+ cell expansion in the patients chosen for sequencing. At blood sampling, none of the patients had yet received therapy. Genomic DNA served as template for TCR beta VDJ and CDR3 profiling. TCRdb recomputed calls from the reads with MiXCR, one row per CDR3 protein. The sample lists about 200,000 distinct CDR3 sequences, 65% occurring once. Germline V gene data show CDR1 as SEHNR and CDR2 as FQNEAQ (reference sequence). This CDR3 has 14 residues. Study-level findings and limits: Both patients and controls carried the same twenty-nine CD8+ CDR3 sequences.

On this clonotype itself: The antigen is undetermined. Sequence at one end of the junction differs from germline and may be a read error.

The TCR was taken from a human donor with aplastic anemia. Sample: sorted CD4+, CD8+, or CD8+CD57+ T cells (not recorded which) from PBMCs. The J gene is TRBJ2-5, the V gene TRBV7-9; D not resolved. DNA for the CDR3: TGCGCCAGCAGCCCACCTTCGGGTACAGAGACCCAGTACTTC. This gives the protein CASSPPSGTETQYF. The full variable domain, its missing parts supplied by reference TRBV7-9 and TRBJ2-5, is DTGVSQNPRHKITKRGQNVTFRCDPISEHNRLYWYRQTLGQGPEFLTYFQNEAQLEKSRLLSDRFSAERPKGSFSTLEIQRTEQGDSAMYLCASSPPSGTETQYFGPGTRLLVL.